The source of this TCR delta chain is a study of γδ T cells in repeated Plasmodium falciparum infection. Study at large: Each infection was followed by sampling at 21 days, plus baseline and some pre-infection draws.

This CDR3 spans 13 amino acids. Germline-derived CDR1 and CDR2 are TSWWSYY and QGS. Germline trimming cut 3 bases from V and 9 bases from J; bases unmatched to any gene: 4. TCRdb redid the clone calls on the multiplex PCR reads with CATT. The repertoire holds around 52,000 delta-chain clones, 1.7% seen once, with about 15% in the top ten. At least ten counts were recorded for this clone. What it binds is not known. This likely reflects a read error, since a far larger clone is one base away. Other nucleotide sequences from this sample produce the same CDR3. Gammadelta T cells were flow-sorted from PBMC into Vgamma9/Vdelta2+ and Vdelta2-negative populations for bulk analysis. Findings and caveats of the study: Compared with Australian children, Malian Vdelta2-negative repertoires seemed more clonal, less diverse, less shared.

The sequenced material came from gamma-delta T cells from blood. This sequence joins TRDV1 and TRDJ1, with TRDD3 matching 10 bases. This TCR was sampled from a pool of human donors (malaria-infected and uninfected, not separated). CDR3 sequence (DNA): TGTGCTCTTGGGGAGGAACTGGGGGATGAACTCATCTTT. Translation gives CALGEELGDELIF.